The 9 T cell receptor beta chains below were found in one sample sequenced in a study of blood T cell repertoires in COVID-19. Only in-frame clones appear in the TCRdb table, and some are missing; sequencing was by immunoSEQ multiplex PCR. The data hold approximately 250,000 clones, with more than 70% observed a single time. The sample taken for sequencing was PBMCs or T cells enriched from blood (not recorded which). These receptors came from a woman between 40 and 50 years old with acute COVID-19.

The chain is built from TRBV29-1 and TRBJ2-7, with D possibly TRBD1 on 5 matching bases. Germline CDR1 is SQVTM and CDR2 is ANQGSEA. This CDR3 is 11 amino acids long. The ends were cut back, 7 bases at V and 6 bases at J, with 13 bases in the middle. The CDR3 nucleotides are TGCAGCGCCTCTTTAGGGGCCGAGCAGTACGTC. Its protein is CSASLGAEQYV.

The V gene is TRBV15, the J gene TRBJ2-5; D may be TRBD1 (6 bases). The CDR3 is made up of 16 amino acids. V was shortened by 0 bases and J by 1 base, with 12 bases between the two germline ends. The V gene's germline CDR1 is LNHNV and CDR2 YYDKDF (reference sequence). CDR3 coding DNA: TGTGCCACCAGCAGAGATTTATCCAGGGGCCAAGAGACCCAGTACTTC. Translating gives CATSRDLSRGQETQYF.

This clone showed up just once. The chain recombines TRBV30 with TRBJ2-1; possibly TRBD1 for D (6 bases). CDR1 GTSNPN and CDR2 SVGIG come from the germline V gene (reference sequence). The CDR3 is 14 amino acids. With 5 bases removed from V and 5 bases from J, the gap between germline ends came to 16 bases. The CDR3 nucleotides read TGTGCCTGGGACCGGGACACCTTAAACAATGAGCAGTTCTTC. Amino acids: CAWDRDTLNNEQFF.

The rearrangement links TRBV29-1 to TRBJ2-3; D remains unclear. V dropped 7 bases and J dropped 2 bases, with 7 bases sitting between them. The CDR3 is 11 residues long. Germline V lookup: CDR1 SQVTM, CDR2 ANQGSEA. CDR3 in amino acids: CSAGHTDTQYF. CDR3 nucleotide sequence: TGCAGCGCAGGCCACACAGATACGCAGTATTTT.

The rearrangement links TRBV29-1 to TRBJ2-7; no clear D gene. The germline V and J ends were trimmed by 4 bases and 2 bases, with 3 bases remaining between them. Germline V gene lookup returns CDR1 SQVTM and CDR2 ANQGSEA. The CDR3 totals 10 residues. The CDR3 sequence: CSVVTYEQYF. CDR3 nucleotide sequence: TGCAGCGTTGTAACCTACGAGCAGTACTTC.

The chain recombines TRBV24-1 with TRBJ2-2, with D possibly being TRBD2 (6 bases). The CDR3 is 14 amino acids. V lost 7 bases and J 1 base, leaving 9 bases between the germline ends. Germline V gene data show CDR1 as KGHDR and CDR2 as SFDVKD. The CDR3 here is CATRRDGNTGELFF. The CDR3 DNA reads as TGTGCCACCAGGCGGGACGGGAACACCGGGGAGCTGTTTTTT.

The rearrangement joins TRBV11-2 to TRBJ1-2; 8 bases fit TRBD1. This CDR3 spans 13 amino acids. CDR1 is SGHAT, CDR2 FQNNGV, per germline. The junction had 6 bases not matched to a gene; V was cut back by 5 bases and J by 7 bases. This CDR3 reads CASSPDRVGGYTF. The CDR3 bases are TGTGCCAGCAGCCCGGACAGGGTCGGTGGCTACACCTTC.

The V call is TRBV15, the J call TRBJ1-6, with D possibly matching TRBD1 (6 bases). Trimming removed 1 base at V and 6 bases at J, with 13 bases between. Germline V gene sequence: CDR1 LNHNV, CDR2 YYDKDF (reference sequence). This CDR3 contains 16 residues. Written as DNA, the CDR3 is TGTGCCACCAGCAGAGGCCGGACAGTGGGTAATTCACCCCTCCACTTT. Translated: CATSRGRTVGNSPLHF.

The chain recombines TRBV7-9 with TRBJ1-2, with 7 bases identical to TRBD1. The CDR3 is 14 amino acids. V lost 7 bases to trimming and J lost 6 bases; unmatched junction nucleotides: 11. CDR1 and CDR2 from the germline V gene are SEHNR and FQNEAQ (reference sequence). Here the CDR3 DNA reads TGTGCCAGCACTGGTGTAGGGGGCAGTAATGGCTACACCTTC. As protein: CASTGVGGSNGYTF.